This T cell receptor (beta chain) is drawn from a study of cytomegalovirus exposure and HLA in healthy donors. V lost 5 bases to trimming and J lost 5 bases; unmatched junction nucleotides: 4. This CDR3 region has 13 residues. Germline CDR1 and CDR2: SNHLY and FYNNEI. The PCR employed 60 Vbeta primers together with 13 Jbeta primers. Measured with immunoSEQ multiplex PCR; TCRdb has only the in-frame clones, and not every one. The sample consists of 150,000 to 200,000 clones, just over 75% of them appearing once. This clone occurred once. Its matching antigen is unknown. Study-wide results and caveats: A missense DCLRE1C variant was associated with V- and J-gene trimming of TCR beta chains in a later analysis, and an independent cohort replicated the association.

The V and J genes are TRBV2 and TRBJ2-3; 7 bases fit TRBD2. The receptor comes from a woman in her twenties or thirties in good health and CMV-seropositive. Sequenced: PBMCs. The CDR3 coding sequence is TGTGCCAGCAGTCAAATAGCGGGAGATACGCAGTATTTT. This encodes CASSQIAGDTQYF.